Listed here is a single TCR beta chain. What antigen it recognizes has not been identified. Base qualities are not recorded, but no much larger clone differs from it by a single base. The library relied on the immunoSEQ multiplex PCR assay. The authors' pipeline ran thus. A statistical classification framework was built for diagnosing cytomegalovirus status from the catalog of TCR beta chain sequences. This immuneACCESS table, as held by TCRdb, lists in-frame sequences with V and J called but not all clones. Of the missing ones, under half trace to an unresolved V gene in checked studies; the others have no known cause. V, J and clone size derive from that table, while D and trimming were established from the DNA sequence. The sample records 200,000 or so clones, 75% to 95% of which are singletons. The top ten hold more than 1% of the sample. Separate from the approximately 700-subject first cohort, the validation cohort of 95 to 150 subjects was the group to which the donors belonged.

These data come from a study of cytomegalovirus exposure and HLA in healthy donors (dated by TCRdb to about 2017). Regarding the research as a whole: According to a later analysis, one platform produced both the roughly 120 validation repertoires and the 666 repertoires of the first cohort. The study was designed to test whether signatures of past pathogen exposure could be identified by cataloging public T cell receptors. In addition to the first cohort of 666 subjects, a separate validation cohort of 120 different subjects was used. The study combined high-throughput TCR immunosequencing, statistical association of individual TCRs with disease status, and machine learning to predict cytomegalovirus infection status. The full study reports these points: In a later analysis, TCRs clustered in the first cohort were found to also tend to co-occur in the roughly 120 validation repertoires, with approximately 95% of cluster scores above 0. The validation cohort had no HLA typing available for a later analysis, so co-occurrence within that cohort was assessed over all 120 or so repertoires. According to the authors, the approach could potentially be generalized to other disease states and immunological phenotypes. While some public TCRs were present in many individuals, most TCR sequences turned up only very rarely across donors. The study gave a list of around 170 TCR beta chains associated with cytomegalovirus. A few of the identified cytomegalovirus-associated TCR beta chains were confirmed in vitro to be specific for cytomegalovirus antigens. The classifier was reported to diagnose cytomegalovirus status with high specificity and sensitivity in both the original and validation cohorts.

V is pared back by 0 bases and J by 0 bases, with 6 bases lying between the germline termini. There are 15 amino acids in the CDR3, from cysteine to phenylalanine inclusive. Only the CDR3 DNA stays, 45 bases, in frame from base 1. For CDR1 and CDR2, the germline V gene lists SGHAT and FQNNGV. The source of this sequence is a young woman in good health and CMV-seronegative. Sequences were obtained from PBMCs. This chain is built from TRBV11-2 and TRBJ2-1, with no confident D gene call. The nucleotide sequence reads TGTGCCAGCAGCTTAGATCCGAGCTCCTACAATGAGCAGTTCTTC. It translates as CASSLDPSSYNEQFF. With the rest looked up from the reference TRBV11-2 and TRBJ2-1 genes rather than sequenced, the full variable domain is EAGVAQSPRYKIIEKRQSVAFWCNPISGHATLYWYQQILGQGPKLLIQFQNNGVVDDSQLPKDRFSAERLKGVDSTLKIQPAKLEDSAVYLCASSLDPSSYNEQFFGPGTRLTVL.